This TCR beta chain derives from a study of CD8 T cells in Susac syndrome. The RNA input was roughly 0.45 to 1 ug, and it was reverse transcribed with random hexamers. Across 54 Vbeta and 13 Jbeta, immunoSEQ multiplex PCR amplified TCR beta CDR3. TCRdb called the immunoSEQ multiplex PCR reads again in MiXCR, with one record for every CDR3 protein. The profile shows about 280,000 distinct CDR3 sequences, about 85% of them singletons. The germline CDR1 and CDR2 sequences are SEHNR and FQNEAQ (reference sequence). The length of the CDR3 is 17 residues. V shed 5 bases and J shed 1 base, with 20 bases lying between them. Sequencing targeted TCR beta in blood CD8+ and CD4+ T cells.

Sequenced material: CD8+ T cells from PBMCs. This chain uses TRBV7-9 with TRBJ2-5, with D maybe TRBD2 (6 bases). The receptor was isolated from a human donor with multiple sclerosis. DNA of the CDR3: TGTGCCAGCAGCGGGGGGACGGTGACCCTTTTCCAAGAGACCCAGTACTTC. It yields the protein CASSGGTVTLFQETQYF.